The present T cell receptor (beta chain) was sequenced within a study of blood T cells in healthy people across ages. Drawing of peripheral blood yielded 7.5 to 10 milliliters from each donor. Together with a sample-barcoded 5' primer, a J-beta primer mix was included in a second PCR lasting about 6 to 11 cycles. TCRdb re-called the 5' RACE reads through MiXCR, storing one row per CDR3 protein. The table lists 1.5 million or so distinct CDR3 sequences, approximately 42% of them singletons. With V trimmed by 6 bases and J by 4 bases, 15 bases remained unmatched. CDR3 size: 17 residues. The J gene is TRBJ1-5, the V gene TRBV12-3 or TRBV12-4, with TRBD1 matching 7 bases. Sequencing was done on a sample of blood. The receptor was derived from a woman aged 18-35 years in good health. CDR3 in amino acids: CASSVDRTYRWNQPQHF. The CDR3 DNA is TGTGCCAGCAGCGTGGACAGGACCTATAGGTGGAATCAGCCCCAGCATTTT.